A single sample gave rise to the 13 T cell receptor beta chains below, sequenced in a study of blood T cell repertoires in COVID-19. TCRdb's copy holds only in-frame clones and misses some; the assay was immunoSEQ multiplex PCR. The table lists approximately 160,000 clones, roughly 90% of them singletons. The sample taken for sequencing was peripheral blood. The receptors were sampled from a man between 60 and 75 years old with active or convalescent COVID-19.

CDR3 nucleotide sequence: TGTGCCAGCACTAAGGACAGGGAACGGTCTTTCTTT. Protein: CASTKDRERSFF. The genes are TRBV6-6 and TRBJ1-1; 8 nucleotides match TRBD1. In germline, CDR1 is MNHNY, CDR2 SVGAGI (reference sequence). Germline trimming cut 7 bases from V and 12 bases from J; bases unmatched to any gene: 10. The CDR3 runs to 12 residues.

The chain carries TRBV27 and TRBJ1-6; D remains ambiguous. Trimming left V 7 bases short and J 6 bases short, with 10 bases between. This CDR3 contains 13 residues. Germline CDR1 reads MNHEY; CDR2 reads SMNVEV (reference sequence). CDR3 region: CASKVPGNSPLHF. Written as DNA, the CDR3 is TGTGCCAGCAAAGTGCCGGGTAATTCACCCCTCCACTTT.

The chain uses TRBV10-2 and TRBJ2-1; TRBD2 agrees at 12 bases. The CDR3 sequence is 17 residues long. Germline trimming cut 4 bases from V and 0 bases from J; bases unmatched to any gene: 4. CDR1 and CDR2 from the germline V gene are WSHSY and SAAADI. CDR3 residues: CASSGMTSGGSYNEQFF. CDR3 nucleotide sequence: TGCGCCAGCAGTGGAATGACTAGCGGGGGCTCCTACAATGAGCAGTTCTTC.

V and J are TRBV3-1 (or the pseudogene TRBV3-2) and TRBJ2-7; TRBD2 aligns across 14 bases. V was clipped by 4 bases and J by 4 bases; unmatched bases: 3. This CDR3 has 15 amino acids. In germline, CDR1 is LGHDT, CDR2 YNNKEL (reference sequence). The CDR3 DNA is TGTGCCAGCAGCCGGGGACTAGCGGGGGATTACGAGCAGTACTTC. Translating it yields CASSRGLAGDYEQYF.

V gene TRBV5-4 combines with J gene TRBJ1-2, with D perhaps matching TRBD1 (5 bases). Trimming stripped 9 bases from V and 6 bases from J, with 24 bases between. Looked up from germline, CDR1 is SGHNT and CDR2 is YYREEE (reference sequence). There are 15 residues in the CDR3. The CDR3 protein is CATVAGLLSVNGYTF. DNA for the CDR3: TGTGCCACCGTGGCAGGGCTCTTATCCGTCAATGGCTACACCTTC.

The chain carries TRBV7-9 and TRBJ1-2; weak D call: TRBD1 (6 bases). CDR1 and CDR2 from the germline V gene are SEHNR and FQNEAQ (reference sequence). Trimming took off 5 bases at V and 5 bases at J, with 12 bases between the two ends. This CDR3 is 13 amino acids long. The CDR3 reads CASSPGGQYGYTF. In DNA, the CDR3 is TGTGCCAGCAGCCCCGGCGGACAGTATGGCTACACCTTC.

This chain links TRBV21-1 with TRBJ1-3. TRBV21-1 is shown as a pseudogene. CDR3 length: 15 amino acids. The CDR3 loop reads CATIPRGGGGNTIYF. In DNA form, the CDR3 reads TGTGCCACCATCCCTCGGGGAGGGGGTGGAAACACCATATATTTT.

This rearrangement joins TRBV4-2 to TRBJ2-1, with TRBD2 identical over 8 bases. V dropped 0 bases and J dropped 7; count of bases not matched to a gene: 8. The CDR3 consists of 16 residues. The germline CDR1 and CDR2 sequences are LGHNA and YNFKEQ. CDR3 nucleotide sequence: TGTGCCAGCAGCCAAGATACGGGGGGGCAAAGGAATGAGCAGTTCTTC. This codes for CASSQDTGGQRNEQFF.

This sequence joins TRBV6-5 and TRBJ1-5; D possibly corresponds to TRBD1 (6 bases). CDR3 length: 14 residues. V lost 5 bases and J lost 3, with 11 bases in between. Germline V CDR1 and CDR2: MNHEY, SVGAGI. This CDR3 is CASSRTAVNQPQHF. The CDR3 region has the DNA TGTGCCAGCAGTAGGACAGCCGTCAATCAGCCCCAGCATTTT.

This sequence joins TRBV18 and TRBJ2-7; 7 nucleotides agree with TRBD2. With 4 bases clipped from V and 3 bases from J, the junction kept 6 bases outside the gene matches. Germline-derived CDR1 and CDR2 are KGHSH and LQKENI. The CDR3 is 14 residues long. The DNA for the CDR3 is TGTGCCAGCTCACTTACTAGCGAGAACTACGAGCAGTACTTC. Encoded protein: CASSLTSENYEQYF.

CDR3 sequence reads: CASSATVDTQYF. In nucleotides, the CDR3 is TGTGCCAGCAGCGCGACAGTAGATACGCAGTATTTT. The V gene is TRBV7-9, the J gene TRBJ2-3; D perhaps matches TRBD1 (5 bases). Germline lookup yields CDR1 SEHNR and CDR2 FQNEAQ (reference sequence). Trimming removed 5 bases at V and 5 bases at J, with 8 bases between. The CDR3 contains 12 residues.

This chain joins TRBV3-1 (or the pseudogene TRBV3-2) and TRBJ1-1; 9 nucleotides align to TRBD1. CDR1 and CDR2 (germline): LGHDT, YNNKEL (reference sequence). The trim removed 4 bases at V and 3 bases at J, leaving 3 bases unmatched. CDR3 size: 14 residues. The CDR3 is CASSRGQGHTEAFF. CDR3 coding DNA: TGTGCCAGCAGCCGGGGACAGGGACACACTGAAGCTTTCTTT.

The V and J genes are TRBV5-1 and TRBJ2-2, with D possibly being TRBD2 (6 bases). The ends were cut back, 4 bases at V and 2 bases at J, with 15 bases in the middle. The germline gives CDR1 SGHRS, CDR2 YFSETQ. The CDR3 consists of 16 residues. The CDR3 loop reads CASSLTRTENTGELFF. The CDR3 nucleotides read TGCGCCAGCAGCCTGACTAGGACCGAAAACACCGGGGAGCTGTTTTTT.